This TCR beta chain is from a study of beta chain features in type 1 diabetes. Study as a whole: Examination spanned over 85,000,000 sorted cells from all samples.

This clone came up many times. The antigen is undetermined. This CDR3 comprises 12 residues. V was trimmed by 0 bases and J by 10 bases, leaving 9 bases between them. The V gene's germline CDR1 is MRHNA and CDR2 SNTAGT. Expressed TCRB transcripts got sequenced, as all isolated RNA was reverse transcribed. Some clones are missing from TCRdb's copy, which holds only in-frame ones; the method was immunoSEQ multiplex PCR. The table includes 300,000 to 350,000 clones, 6.5% to 10% detected once. One heparinised draw of blood, averaging around 120 mL, came from each donor. Sort purity for all populations was recorded as exceeding 98%. Study-level results: Researchers could not determine here whether HLA type influences TCRB rearrangement.

The chain is built from TRBV6-4 and TRBJ1-1; the D gene is possibly TRBD1 (5 bases). The source material was central memory CD4+ T cells from blood. The TCR sequence derives from a woman in her late teens or twenties in good health. CDR3 sequence: CASSDSAGRAFF. As DNA, the CDR3 is TGTGCCAGCAGTGACTCGGCAGGGCGAGCTTTCTTT.